One and the same sample provided the 5 T cell receptor beta chains below, sequenced in a study of blood T cell repertoires in COVID-19. Clones were read by immunoSEQ multiplex PCR, and TCRdb kept only the in-frame ones, dropping some. The profile covers tens of thousands of clones, with around 87% appearing a single time and about 20% taken by the ten largest. The sample taken for sequencing was peripheral blood. These receptors came from an older woman with COVID-19, enrolled during active disease.

The V and J genes are TRBV29-1 and TRBJ1-2; no firm D call. This CDR3 has 11 amino acids. V dropped 4 bases and J dropped 4 bases, with 7 bases sitting between them. CDR1 SQVTM and CDR2 ANQGSEA come from the germline V gene. The DNA of the CDR3 is TGCAGCGTTGGAGAGCGCTATGGCTACACCTTC. As protein: CSVGERYGYTF.

The V gene is TRBV6-5, the J gene TRBJ1-2; the D gene is possibly TRBD1 (5 bases). V gave up 4 bases and J gave up 7 bases, with 10 bases separating them. CDR3 length: 12 residues. Germline CDR1 reads MNHEY; CDR2 reads SVGAGI. The CDR3 here is CASSFQGSGYTF. The CDR3 nucleotides are TGTGCCAGCAGTTTCCAGGGATCTGGCTACACCTTC.

V usage is TRBV5-4 and J usage is TRBJ2-2; TRBD2 aligns across 16 bases. Trimming took 7 bases from V and 5 from J; bases not matched to a gene: 14. In germline, CDR1 is SGHNT, CDR2 YYREEE (reference sequence). CDR3 size: 19 residues. The CDR3 region is CASSPRTGTSGRGTGELFF. Here the CDR3 DNA reads TGTGCCAGCTCCCCGAGAACCGGGACTAGCGGGAGGGGGACCGGGGAGCTGTTTTTT.

The chain recombines TRBV24-1 with TRBJ2-1, with unresolved D. Trimming removed 0 bases at V and 8 bases at J, with 7 bases between. CDR1 KGHDR and CDR2 SFDVKD come from the germline V gene. The CDR3 extends over 13 amino acids. CDR3 region: CATSDLPGYEQFF. The CDR3 DNA sequence: TGTGCCACCAGTGATTTGCCAGGTTATGAGCAGTTCTTC.

The chain is built from TRBV18 and TRBJ2-7, with 11 bases identical to TRBD2. The CDR3 runs 16 residues. Unmatched junction bases numbered 12, after V lost 6 bases and J lost 5 bases. From germline, CDR1 is KGHSH and CDR2 LQKENI. The CDR3 loop is CASSQILAGAVDEQYF. In DNA form, the CDR3 reads TGTGCCAGCTCCCAGATACTAGCGGGAGCTGTGGACGAGCAGTACTTC.